These 19 T cell receptor beta chains share one sample of origin, sequenced in a study of T cells in Graves' hyperthyroidism and ophthalmopathy. Regions amplified from RNA transcripts were the TCR beta CDR3 regions. During a first-round RT-PCR of the TCR CDR3, the HTBI primer set was used. A single record per CDR3 protein comes from TCRdb applying MiXCR to the multiplex PCR reads. The sample has 240,000 or so distinct CDR3 sequences, about 17% seen once. Sequenced sample: blood. These receptors all come from a woman aged 18-29 years with Graves' ophthalmopathy.

This clonotype came up many times. The rearrangement links TRBV30 to TRBJ2-1; D call uncertain. The CDR3 is 13 residues long. Deletions cut 5 bases from V and 0 bases from J, with 8 bases between. The germline CDR1 and CDR2 sequences are GTSNPN and SVGIG (reference sequence). The CDR3 spells CAWVMSSYNEQFF. CDR3 nucleotides: TGTGCCTGGGTGATGAGCTCCTACAATGAGCAGTTCTTC.

The chain is built from TRBV6-1 and TRBJ1-5; a possible D gene is TRBD1 (5 bases). This CDR3 is 13 amino acids long. V was shortened by 7 bases and J by 5 bases, with 12 bases between the two germline ends. Germline V gene data show CDR1 as MNHNS and CDR2 as SASEGT. CDR3 nucleotide sequence: TGTGCCAGCACCCTCAAAGGGGATCAGCCCCAGCATTTT. It is translated as CASTLKGDQPQHF.

V and J are TRBV29-1 and TRBJ1-5, with TRBD1 identical over 9 bases. CDR1 is SQVTM and CDR2 is ANQGSEA in the germline V gene. The CDR3 is 16 amino acids. The J segment lost 6 bases and the V segment lost 3 bases, leaving 12 bases of the junction unmatched. The CDR3 sequence is CSVDRSRGTGIQPQHF. The DNA for the CDR3 is TGCAGCGTTGACCGTAGTAGGGGGACAGGGATTCAGCCCCAGCATTTT.

This clonotype came up a few times. The V and J genes are TRBV19 and TRBJ1-5, with a possible D match to TRBD1 (6 bases). V lost 4 bases and J lost 2, with 9 bases in between. The CDR3 is 14 residues long. Germline V gene data show CDR1 as LNHDA and CDR2 as SQIVND (reference sequence). The CDR3: CASSRRTGNQPQHF. Here the CDR3 DNA reads TGTGCCAGTAGTAGGAGGACAGGCAATCAGCCCCAGCATTTT.

This clonotype occurred many times. Relative to the germline gene, one junction end is altered; a read error may explain this. The V and J genes are TRBV11-2 and TRBJ2-2; 14 nucleotides match TRBD2. Germline CDR1 SGHAT, CDR2 FQNNGV. The CDR3 totals 18 residues. This chain's CDR3 is CASSPRLAGGPKTGELFF. CDR3 in DNA: TGTGCCAGCAGCCCTAGACTAGCGGGAGGGCCGAAGACCGGGGAGCTGTTTTTT.

This clonotype has ten or more counts. The genes are TRBV28 and TRBJ1-3; D unclear. Trimming stripped 0 bases from V and 0 bases from J, with 12 bases between. The CDR3 spans 17 residues. The germline CDR1 and CDR2 sequences are MDHEN and SYDVKM. CDR3 sequence reads: CASSLWAIKSSGNTIYF. CDR3 DNA sequence: TGTGCCAGCAGTTTATGGGCAATCAAGTCCTCTGGAAACACCATATATTTT.

Ten or more counts support this clonotype. The chain uses TRBV6-1 and TRBJ2-7; TRBD1 matches at 9 bases. V shed 6 bases and J 7 bases; nucleotides not matched to a gene: 7. CDR1 is MNHNS, CDR2 SASEGT, per germline. CDR3 length equals 13 residues. CDR3 sequence: CASRRGTGSEQYF. CDR3 bases: TGTGCCAGCAGGCGCGGGACAGGGAGTGAGCAGTACTTC.

This clonotype showed up many times. The rearrangement links TRBV4-1 to TRBJ2-7, with TRBD2 identical over 8 bases. Germline values: CDR1 MGHRA, CDR2 YSYEKL. V trimming: 4 bases; J trimming: 1 base; junction bases outside the gene matches: 3. There are 14 residues in the CDR3. The CDR3 spells CASSLLAESYEQYF. DNA for the CDR3: TGCGCCAGCAGCCTACTAGCGGAGTCCTACGAGCAGTACTTC.

At least ten counts were recorded for this clonotype. The chain employs TRBV28 and TRBJ1-5, with a possible D match to TRBD1 (6 bases). V was trimmed by 2 bases and J by 6 bases, leaving 11 bases between them. The CDR3 spans 14 residues. Germline CDR1 and CDR2: MDHEN and SYDVKM. CDR3 loop: CASSLGGPVQPQHF. The CDR3 DNA is TGTGCCAGCAGTTTAGGGGGGCCCGTTCAGCCCCAGCATTTT.

Only one count was recorded for this clonotype. The rearrangement links TRBV20-1 to TRBJ1-1, with 8 bases matching TRBD1. CDR3 length equals 12 residues. Germline V gene data show CDR1 as DFQATT and CDR2 as SNEGSKA (reference sequence). With 5 bases clipped from V and 8 bases from J, the junction kept 7 bases outside the gene matches. CDR3 region: CSAQGQGAEAFF. The CDR3 nucleotides are TGCAGTGCTCAGGGGCAGGGGGCAGAAGCTTTCTTT.

This clonotype was detected ten times or more. This may come from a read error, since a much larger clone is one base off. The chain links TRBV20-1 to TRBJ2-5; no clear D gene. CDR3 size: 14 residues. Germline values: CDR1 DFQATT, CDR2 SNEGSKA (reference sequence). The CDR3 loop is CSARPLGFQEAQYF. The CDR3 DNA is TGCAGTGCTAGACCACTGGGCTTCCAAGAGGCCCAGTACTTC.

This clonotype was detected ten times or more. The rearrangement joins TRBV7-2 to TRBJ2-1; 9 bases map to TRBD2. Looked up from germline, CDR1 is SGHTA and CDR2 is FQGNSA. The CDR3 sequence is 16 residues long. Trimming cost V 5 bases and J 4 bases; bases outside gene matches: 9. DNA of the CDR3: TGTGCCAGCAGCCCCATAGCGGGAGTTGCGTACAATGAGCAGTTCTTC. It encodes CASSPIAGVAYNEQFF.

In this sample, this clonotype turned up many times. The rearrangement uses TRBV11-2 and TRBJ2-7, with 11 nucleotides matching TRBD2. The CDR3 extends over 15 amino acids. Trimming cost V 5 bases and J 4 bases; bases outside gene matches: 7. Per the germline V gene, CDR1 is SGHAT and CDR2 is FQNNGV. This CDR3 reads CASSPTSGDTYEQYF. The CDR3 region has the DNA TGTGCCAGCAGCCCGACTAGCGGGGATACTTACGAGCAGTACTTC.

This clonotype occurred many times. The chain recombines TRBV7-8 with TRBJ2-1, with a tentative D call TRBD2 (5 bases). The V end was cut by 2 bases, the J end by 1 base, with 15 bases between. The CDR3 loop spans 17 amino acids. Per germline, CDR1 SGHVS and CDR2 FQNEAQ. CDR3 protein: CASSLRDLAESYNEQFF. CDR3 DNA sequence: TGTGCCAGCAGCTTAAGAGACCTAGCTGAGTCCTACAATGAGCAGTTCTTC.

This clonotype came up many times. V usage is TRBV6-1 and J usage is TRBJ2-2; a possible D gene is TRBD1 (6 bases). The CDR3 is 14 residues long. Trimming stripped 2 bases from V and 5 bases from J, with 9 bases between. Germline CDR1 is MNHNS and CDR2 is SASEGT. The DNA of the CDR3 is TGTGCCAGCAGTGAAAGACAGGATACCGGGGAGCTGTTTTTT. Protein sequence: CASSERQDTGELFF.

The chain carries TRBV2 and TRBJ1-5, with a tentative D call TRBD1 (6 bases). Germline V lookup: CDR1 SNHLY, CDR2 FYNNEI. Trimming cost V 3 bases and J 3 bases, with 15 bases left between them. The CDR3 is 16 amino acids. In nucleotides, the CDR3 is TGTGCCAGCAGTGATGGGGGGCGGGTTGACAATCAGCCCCAGCATTTT. This encodes CASSDGGRVDNQPQHF.

This clonotype appeared many times. The V gene is TRBV28, the J gene TRBJ2-3, with D hard to call. Germline V lookup: CDR1 MDHEN, CDR2 SYDVKM. V lost 6 bases and J 1 base, leaving 14 bases between the germline ends. This CDR3 region has 15 residues. The CDR3 region has the DNA TGTGCCAGCAGCCCCAGGTTACTCCGCACAGATACGCAGTATTTT. Protein product: CASSPRLLRTDTQYF.

This clonotype was seen at least ten times. The chain employs TRBV28 and TRBJ1-6; D might be TRBD1 (6 bases). Germline loops: CDR1 MDHEN, CDR2 SYDVKM. The CDR3 totals 13 residues. Trimming stripped 10 bases from V and 7 bases from J, with 14 bases between. In DNA, the CDR3 is TGTGCCATCAGCGGGACACCCAATTCACCCCTCCACTTT. Encoded protein: CAISGTPNSPLHF.

This clonotype appeared many times. The chain links TRBV3-1 to TRBJ1-2; no clear D gene. V shed 0 bases and J shed 4 bases, with 9 bases lying between them. The CDR3 sequence is 14 residues long. Germline assignment: CDR1 LGHDT and CDR2 YNNKEL (reference sequence). The CDR3, as DNA: TGTGCCAGCAGCCAAGATTATCGATCCTATGGCTACACCTTC. It yields the protein CASSQDYRSYGYTF.